These 20 T cell receptor beta chains originate from one sample sequenced in a study of OX40 agonist ivuxolimab in advanced cancers. Assay: immunoSEQ multiplex PCR; the TCRdb copy retains only in-frame clones and omits some. The sample shows roughly 64,000 clones, roughly 85% of them seen only once. The sample in question was CD4+ or CD8+ T cells sorted from blood, obtained in a trial of the OX40 agonist ivuxolimab. These receptors came from an adult with an advanced solid tumor such as melanoma, head and neck, liver or kidney cancer.

V usage is TRBV27 and J usage is TRBJ2-1; D not certain. Germline lookup yields CDR1 MNHEY and CDR2 SMNVEV (reference sequence). The CDR3 is made up of 17 amino acids. V was pared by 2 bases and J by 2 bases, with 16 bases between. The CDR3 region is CASSLIPRSRTYNEQFF. The CDR3 DNA reads TGTGCCAGCAGTTTAATCCCGCGGAGCAGAACCTACAATGAGCAGTTCTTC.

This clone turned up a few times. This chain links TRBV4-1 with TRBJ2-2; D is perhaps TRBD1 or TRBD2 (5 bases each). The CDR3 spans 17 residues. The V end was cut by 1 base, the J end by 0 bases, with 12 bases between. Germline loops: CDR1 MGHRA, CDR2 YSYEKL. The DNA for the CDR3 is TGCGCCAGCAGCCAAGCCGGGAAAGGGGCGAACACCGGGGAGCTGTTTTTT. Translated, it gives CASSQAGKGANTGELFF.

This chain uses TRBV30 with TRBJ1-5; perhaps TRBD1 as D (5 bases). CDR1 and CDR2 (germline): GTSNPN, SVGIG (reference sequence). The V and J ends lost 5 bases and 3 bases respectively, with 11 bases between them. CDR3 size: 13 residues. This chain's CDR3 is CAWARGFNQPQHF. CDR3 nucleotide sequence: TGTGCCTGGGCGAGGGGATTCAATCAGCCCCAGCATTTT.

This clone has only one observation. The rearrangement joins TRBV7-8 to TRBJ2-3, with TRBD2 matching 8 bases. CDR3 length: 17 residues. Germline lookup yields CDR1 SGHVS and CDR2 FQNEAQ. The V gene end was trimmed by 0 bases and the J gene end by 1 base; junction bases not matched to a gene: 6. The CDR3, as DNA: TGTGCCAGCAGCTTAGCGTCGGGCGGGGGGCGCACAGATACGCAGTATTTT. Protein sequence: CASSLASGGGRTDTQYF. The entire variable domain, with the rest obtained from reference TRBV7-8 and TRBJ2-3, is as follows: GAGVSQSPRYKVAKRGQDVALRCDPISGHVSLFWYQQALGQGPEFLTYFQNEAQLDKSGLPSDRFFAERPEGSVSTLKIQRTQQEDSAVYLCASSLASGGGRTDTQYFGPGTRLTVL.

This chain uses TRBV7-9 with TRBJ2-7, with D uncertain. This CDR3 spans 13 amino acids. Germline CDR1 and CDR2: SEHNR and FQNEAQ (reference sequence). The V end was cut by 1 base, the J end by 3 bases, with 7 bases between. The CDR3 region is CASSLVQHYEQYF. CDR3 sequence (DNA): TGTGCCAGCAGCTTAGTACAGCACTACGAGCAGTACTTC. Using reference TRBV7-9 and TRBJ2-7 for the parts outside the CDR3, the full variable domain is DTGVSQNPRHKITKRGQNVTFRCDPISEHNRLYWYRQTLGQGPEFLTYFQNEAQLEKSRLLSDRFSAERPKGSFSTLEIQRTEQGDSAMYLCASSLVQHYEQYFGPGTRLTVT.

This clone was counted a single time. This sequence joins TRBV27 and TRBJ1-5, with D possibly TRBD1 on 5 matching bases. The CDR3 length is 16 residues. Trimming removed 6 bases at V and 4 bases at J, with 19 bases between. Germline lookup yields CDR1 MNHEY and CDR2 SMNVEV (reference sequence). This CDR3 is CASSRPPGRKNQPQHF. CDR3 coding DNA: TGTGCCAGCAGCCGACCGCCGGGACGTAAAAATCAGCCCCAGCATTTT.

The V gene is TRBV2, the J gene TRBJ2-1; TRBD2 agrees at 7 bases. Per the germline V gene, CDR1 is SNHLY and CDR2 is FYNNEI. The V gene end was trimmed by 2 bases and the J gene end by 5 bases; junction bases not matched to a gene: 6. The CDR3 contains 15 residues. DNA for the CDR3: TGTGCCAGCAGTGAATTGGCTAGCGGTAACAATGAGCAGTTCTTC. This sequence encodes CASSELASGNNEQFF. The whole variable domain, remainder taken from reference TRBV2 and TRBJ2-1, is EPEVTQTPSHQVTQMGQEVILRCVPISNHLYFYWYRQILGQKVEFLVSFYNNEISEKSEIFDDQFSVERPDGSNFTLKIRSTKLEDSAMYFCASSELASGNNEQFFGPGTRLTVL.

The V and J genes are TRBV2 and TRBJ2-5; 7 bases agree with TRBD2. Germline V CDR1 and CDR2: SNHLY, FYNNEI. Trimming at V came to 7 bases and at J to 3 bases, leaving 5 bases not matched to a gene. The CDR3 spans 13 residues. This CDR3 is CASKRLAEETQYF. DNA for the CDR3: TGTGCCAGCAAACGTCTAGCGGAAGAGACCCAGTACTTC.

CDR3 DNA: TGCGCCAGCAGCTTGGAGGGGGGGAGCTATGGCTACACCTTC. This codes for CASSLEGGSYGYTF. The chain couples TRBV5-1 to TRBJ1-2; the D gene is possibly TRBD1 (6 bases). V was shortened by 0 bases and J by 4 bases, with 10 bases between the two germline ends. This CDR3 is built from 14 residues. The germline gives CDR1 SGHRS, CDR2 YFSETQ.

V usage is TRBV5-1 and J usage is TRBJ1-2, with 9 bases identical to TRBD1. The junction had 13 bases not matched to a gene; V was cut back by 4 bases and J by 9 bases. This CDR3 is built from 15 residues. Germline values: CDR1 SGHRS, CDR2 YFSETQ. The CDR3 DNA is TGCGCCAGCAGCCCCGGGACAGGGCTCCCGGGAAGCTACACCTTC. This translates into CASSPGTGLPGSYTF.

This rearrangement joins TRBV6-5 to TRBJ2-5, with 9 bases aligning to TRBD2. The CDR3 length is 15 residues. V lost 7 bases to trimming and J lost 1 base; unmatched junction nucleotides: 7. Germline assignment: CDR1 MNHEY and CDR2 SVGAGI. The CDR3 DNA follows: TGTGCCAGCAAACTAGCGGGTGTATCCCAAGAGACCCAGTACTTC. Translation: CASKLAGVSQETQYF.

The chain employs TRBV7-2 and TRBJ1-5, with 8 bases aligning to TRBD1. The length of the CDR3 is 17 residues. The J segment lost 0 bases and the V segment lost 2 bases, leaving 6 bases of the junction unmatched. Germline-derived CDR1 and CDR2 are SGHTA and FQGNSA. CDR3 nucleotide sequence: TGTGCCAGCAGCTTAACAGGGGGTACAACTAGCAATCAGCCCCAGCATTTT. It specifies CASSLTGGTTSNQPQHF.

The chain combines TRBV19 with TRBJ2-1; no firm D call. The germline V gene has CDR1 LNHDA and CDR2 SQIVND (reference sequence). The CDR3 is 11 residues long. V dropped 5 bases and J dropped 9 bases, with 8 bases sitting between them. The chain's CDR3 is CASSSATEQFF. Written as DNA, the CDR3 is TGTGCCAGTAGTTCAGCGACTGAGCAGTTCTTC.

This rearrangement joins TRBV5-1 to TRBJ2-1; 10 bases are a match to TRBD2. The germline gives CDR1 SGHRS, CDR2 YFSETQ. Trimming cost V 0 bases and J 7 bases; bases outside gene matches: 7. The CDR3 has 16 amino acids. The CDR3 loop reads CASSLGPSGSVNEQFF. The DNA of the CDR3 is TGCGCCAGCAGCTTGGGCCCTAGCGGGAGTGTGAATGAGCAGTTCTTC.

Details on this clone: At one end the junction does not follow the germline gene, possibly because of a read error. This chain uses TRBV25-1 with TRBJ1-1; D gene uncertain. Germline assignment: CDR1 MGHDK and CDR2 SYGVNS. The CDR3 spans 14 residues. Written as DNA, the CDR3 is TGTGCCAGCACTGAAGGGAACATGAACACTGAAGCTTTCTTT. Translated: CASTEGNMNTEAFF.

The CDR3, as DNA: TGCAGCGTTGAGACCTACACTGAAGCTTTCTTT. This gives the protein CSVETYTEAFF. The chain recombines TRBV29-1 with TRBJ1-1; D remains ambiguous. This CDR3 contains 11 residues. Per the germline V gene, CDR1 is SQVTM and CDR2 is ANQGSEA. Trimming stripped 3 bases from V and 3 bases from J, with 5 bases between.

The chain carries TRBV6-6 and TRBJ2-7, with 10 bases identical to TRBD1. V trimming: 6 bases; J trimming: 7 bases; junction bases outside the gene matches: 12. Per the germline V gene, CDR1 is MNHNY and CDR2 is SVGAGI (reference sequence). The length of the CDR3 is 15 residues. CDR3 region: CASSQSPGQGSEQYF. The CDR3 nucleotides are TGTGCCAGCAGCCAGTCACCGGGACAGGGGTCTGAGCAGTACTTC.

The J gene is TRBJ1-5, the V gene TRBV10-3; D gene unclear. The CDR3 is made up of 14 amino acids. Germline lookup yields CDR1 ENHRY and CDR2 SYGVKD. V was pared by 6 bases and J by 2 bases, with 11 bases between. CDR3 region: CAIRPSDGNQPQHF. In DNA form, the CDR3 reads TGTGCCATCAGGCCCTCGGATGGCAATCAGCCCCAGCATTTT.

The chain uses TRBV6-6 and TRBJ1-2, with TRBD1 as a possible D gene (6 bases). The CDR3 consists of 13 residues. Trimming pared 6 bases from V and 7 bases from J, leaving 15 bases between. Germline values: CDR1 MNHNY, CDR2 SVGAGI (reference sequence). The CDR3 here is CASSPTGLAGYTF. The CDR3 DNA sequence: TGTGCCAGCAGCCCCACAGGGTTGGCTGGCTACACCTTC.

The J gene is TRBJ1-2, the V gene TRBV29-1; no clear D gene. There are 13 residues in the CDR3. CDR1 SQVTM and CDR2 ANQGSEA come from the germline V gene. Trimming cost V 3 bases and J 8 bases, with 16 bases left between them. The CDR3 here is CSVDGWRVEGYTF. The DNA for the CDR3 is TGCAGCGTTGATGGCTGGCGAGTAGAGGGCTACACCTTC. The full variable domain, with the rest looked up from reference TRBV29-1 and TRBJ1-2, is SAVISQKPSRDICQRGTSLTIQCQVDSQVTMMFWYRQQPGQSLTLIATANQGSEATYESGFVIDKFPISRPNLTFSTLTVSNMSPEDSSIYLCSVDGWRVEGYTFGSGTRLTVV.